This T cell receptor beta chain is drawn from a study of blood T cells in healthy people across ages. The use of a sample-barcoded 5' primer and a J-beta primer mix characterized a second PCR of 7 to 11 cycles. TCRdb processed the 5' RACE reads anew with MiXCR; each CDR3 protein has one entry. The sample includes over 550,000 distinct CDR3 sequences, about 30% seen only once; the top ten take around 16%. The sample holds many counts of this clonotype. Trimming cost V 0 bases and J 5 bases, with 14 bases left between them. CDR1 is SGHRS and CDR2 is YFSETQ in the germline V gene. This CDR3 comprises 15 residues.

The chain is built from TRBV5-1 and TRBJ2-5; D unresolved. The sequence derives from a woman aged 80 or over in good health. The specimen was blood. The CDR3 DNA sequence: TGCGCCAGCAGCTTGGCCGGAGCAGTAGGCGAGACCCAGTACTTC. Translated: CASSLAGAVGETQYF.